This T cell receptor (beta chain) was identified during a study of cytomegalovirus exposure and HLA in healthy donors. Study-level results: Several V segments, TRBV6-2 and TRBV6-3 among them, could not be told apart and were dropped. Across HLA loci, a later analysis found differing TCR association rates, with DRB1 most and HLA-C fewest.

A word on this clone: The antigen is undetermined.

The CDR3 extends over 14 amino acids. CDR1 is SGHNT, CDR2 YENEEA, per germline. The ends lost 5 bases at V and 4 bases at J; junction bases unmatched: 6. With 60 Vbeta and 13 Jbeta primers, the PCR was carried out. This table comes from immunoSEQ multiplex PCR, and its TCRdb copy is limited to in-frame clones, with some not included. The sample yields 130,000 to 150,000 clones, 60% to 80% seen once. This chain uses TRBV11-3 with TRBJ2-3, with 7 bases lining up with TRBD2. The TCR sequence derives from a male donor in good health and CMV-seronegative. What was sequenced was PBMCs. CDR3 coding DNA: TGTGCCAGCAGCCCCTGGGGAGGGTCAGATACGCAGTATTTT. Translating it yields CASSPWGGSDTQYF.